These T cell receptor beta chains were read from a single sample in a study of blood T cell repertoires in COVID-19. The repertoire was sequenced with immunoSEQ multiplex PCR; TCRdb's copy has only in-frame clones and lacks some. The data show around 120,000 clones, 85% to 90% seen once. Input material: peripheral blood. The receptors shown here come from a woman between 65 and 79 years old with acute or convalescent COVID-19. CDR3s include the opening cysteine and the closing phenylalanine or tryptophan. D genes are given only for firm matches. Not all rows give a size; the values are once, few, many and, for expanded clones, a class.

V gene: TRBV6-6; J gene: TRBJ2-1; D gene: TRBD2; clone size: NA; CDR3 DNA: TGTGCCAGCAGTTACACCACTAGCGGGGGTCAGAATGAGCAGTTCTTC; CDR3 protein: CASSYTTSGGQNEQFF
V gene: TRBV5-1; J gene: TRBJ1-1; D gene: NA; clone size: NA; CDR3 DNA: TGCGCCAGCAGCTCCAGGGAGAACACTGAAGCTTTCTTT; CDR3 protein: CASSSRENTEAFF
V gene: TRBV13; J gene: TRBJ2-7; D gene: NA; clone size: NA; CDR3 DNA: TGTGCCAGCAGCCTCGGGACACCCCCCTACGAGCAGTACTTC; CDR3 protein: CASSLGTPPYEQYF
V gene: TRBV5-1; J gene: TRBJ2-1; D gene: TRBD1; clone size: NA; CDR3 DNA: TGCGCCAGCAGCCGAAGGACAGGGGGCACTGAGCAGTTCTTC; CDR3 protein: CASSRRTGGTEQFF
V gene: TRBV6-5; J gene: TRBJ1-2; D gene: NA; clone size: NA; CDR3 DNA: TGTGCCAGCAGCCGGCGGGGCAGTAACTATGGCTACACCTTC; CDR3 protein: CASSRRGSNYGYTF
V gene: TRBV6-5; J gene: TRBJ1-6; D gene: TRBD1; clone size: NA; CDR3 DNA: TGTGCCAGCAGTTACGACAGGGCCAATTCACCCCTCCACTTT; CDR3 protein: CASSYDRANSPLHF
V gene: TRBV2; J gene: TRBJ2-7; D gene: NA; clone size: NA; CDR3 DNA: TGTGCCAGCGAAGGGAGCTCCTACGAGCAGTACTTC; CDR3 protein: CASEGSSYEQYF
V gene: TRBV12-3/TRBV12-4; J gene: TRBJ2-5; D gene: NA; clone size: NA; CDR3 DNA: TGTGCCAGCAAGGGGGGGGCAGGCGAGACCCAGTACTTC; CDR3 protein: CASKGGAGETQYF
V gene: TRBV5-1; J gene: TRBJ1-2; D gene: NA; clone size: NA; CDR3 DNA: TGCGCCAGCAGCTTGGACAGGGTTTATGGCTACACCTTC; CDR3 protein: CASSLDRVYGYTF
V gene: TRBV4-2; J gene: TRBJ2-3; D gene: TRBD2; clone size: many; CDR3 DNA: TGTGCCATCATCCAATGGGGGGGTCATGCAGATACGCAGTATTTT; CDR3 protein: CAIIQWGGHADTQYF
V gene: TRBV18; J gene: TRBJ2-7; D gene: NA; clone size: NA; CDR3 DNA: TGTGCCAGCTCACCAAACAGGGATTTTGCCTACGAGCAGTACTTC; CDR3 protein: CASSPNRDFAYEQYF
V gene: TRBV9; J gene: TRBJ2-1; D gene: TRBD2; clone size: NA; CDR3 DNA: TGTGCCAGCAGCCCAGGGCTAGCGGGGGGGCTGATTCAATTCTTC; CDR3 protein: CASSPGLAGGLIQFF
V gene: TRBV12-3/TRBV12-4; J gene: TRBJ1-2; D gene: NA; clone size: once; CDR3 DNA: TGTGCCAGCAGTTTAGGTCGGAGCTATGGCTACACCTTC; CDR3 protein: CASSLGRSYGYTF
V gene: TRBV5-1; J gene: TRBJ2-3; D gene: TRBD1; clone size: NA; CDR3 DNA: TGCGCCAGCAGCCCCGGACAGGTTTGGACAGATACGCAGTATTTT; CDR3 protein: CASSPGQVWTDTQYF
V gene: TRBV6-1; J gene: TRBJ1-1; D gene: NA; clone size: NA; CDR3 DNA: TGTGCCAGCAGTGATTTTCCTTTAAACACTGAAGCTTTCTTT; CDR3 protein: CASSDFPLNTEAFF
V gene: TRBV5-6; J gene: TRBJ1-5; D gene: NA; clone size: NA; CDR3 DNA: TGTGCCAGCAGCTTTTTCCGGACAGGCAATCAGCCCCAGCATTTT; CDR3 protein: CASSFFRTGNQPQHF
V gene: TRBV6-2/TRBV6-3; J gene: TRBJ2-2; D gene: TRBD2; clone size: NA; CDR3 DNA: TGTGCCAGCAGTTACGGGACATCACGGGGGGGGTACACCGGGGAGCTGTTTTTT; CDR3 protein: CASSYGTSRGGYTGELFF
V gene: TRBV19; J gene: TRBJ1-2; D gene: NA; clone size: NA; CDR3 DNA: TGTGCCACCCAGGTGTACAGGGCCGGCTACACCTTC; CDR3 protein: CATQVYRAGYTF
V gene: TRBV2; J gene: TRBJ1-5; D gene: TRBD1; clone size: once; CDR3 DNA: TGTGCCAGCAGTGAAGCGCGCAGGGGGCATCAGCCCCAGCATTTT; CDR3 protein: CASSEARRGHQPQHF
V gene: TRBV6-5; J gene: TRBJ2-3; D gene: NA; clone size: NA; CDR3 DNA: TGTGCCACCAGGACTGAATTCACAGATACGCAGTATTTT; CDR3 protein: CATRTEFTDTQYF
V gene: TRBV2; J gene: TRBJ1-2; D gene: NA; clone size: NA; CDR3 DNA: TGTGCCAGCAGTGACCAGGGGTTCTATGGCTACACCTTC; CDR3 protein: CASSDQGFYGYTF
V gene: TRBV27; J gene: TRBJ1-6; D gene: TRBD1; clone size: NA; CDR3 DNA: TGTGCCAGCAGTTTCGGACAGGGGAATTCACCCCTCCACTTT; CDR3 protein: CASSFGQGNSPLHF
V gene: TRBV10-3; J gene: TRBJ2-5; D gene: TRBD2; clone size: NA; CDR3 DNA: TGTGCCATCAGAGATAGCGGGGGGCCCCAAGAGACCCAGTACTTC; CDR3 protein: CAIRDSGGPQETQYF
V gene: TRBV27; J gene: TRBJ1-6; D gene: TRBD1; clone size: NA; CDR3 DNA: TGTGCCAGCAAGACAGGGGATTATTCACCCCTCCACTTT; CDR3 protein: CASKTGDYSPLHF
V gene: TRBV10-3; J gene: TRBJ2-3; D gene: NA; clone size: NA; CDR3 DNA: TGTGCCATCAGGCCGGGGGCGGGAGCAGATACGCAGTATTTT; CDR3 protein: CAIRPGAGADTQYF
V gene: TRBV6-6; J gene: TRBJ1-2; D gene: NA; clone size: NA; CDR3 DNA: TGTGCCAGCAGTTACGGGCAGGGGTTTGATGCCTATGGCTACACCTTC; CDR3 protein: CASSYGQGFDAYGYTF
V gene: TRBV7-3; J gene: TRBJ2-2; D gene: NA; clone size: NA; CDR3 DNA: TGTGCCAGCAGCAATTGGGGCTGGGGCACCGGGGAGCTGTTTTTT; CDR3 protein: CASSNWGWGTGELFF
V gene: TRBV10-3; J gene: TRBJ2-3; D gene: TRBD1; clone size: NA; CDR3 DNA: TGTGCCATCAGTGCAGCCGGGACAGGGCGCACAGATACGCAGTATTTT; CDR3 protein: CAISAAGTGRTDTQYF
V gene: TRBV28; J gene: TRBJ1-1; D gene: TRBD1; clone size: once; CDR3 DNA: TGTGCCAGCAGTTTACCCCCGACAGGGGACATCACTGAAGCTTTCTTT; CDR3 protein: CASSLPPTGDITEAFF
V gene: TRBV21-1; J gene: TRBJ2-7; D gene: NA; clone size: few; CDR3 DNA: TGTGCCAGCAGCAAAGGTGCGGGGGGGTCCTACGAGCAGTACTTC; CDR3 protein: CASSKGAGGSYEQYF
V gene: TRBV3-1/TRBV3-2; J gene: TRBJ2-5; D gene: NA; clone size: NA; CDR3 DNA: TGTGCCAGCAGCCAAGGGGCCCGGGGGACCCAGTACTTC; CDR3 protein: CASSQGARGTQYF